The clone carrying this TCR beta chain was counted ten times or more. Its antigen is unknown. The length of the CDR3 is 17 residues. Germline V gives CDR1 SEHNR, CDR2 FQNEAQ (reference sequence). The V end lost 0 bases, the J end lost 1 base, and 13 bases lay between the germline ends. Template material for amplifying TCR beta CDR3 regions consisted of RNA transcripts. The TCR CDR3 first-round RT-PCR relied on the HTBI primer set. TCRdb ran MiXCR on the multiplex PCR reads and lists one entry per CDR3 protein. The profile shows a few hundred thousand distinct CDR3 sequences, roughly 15% of them singletons. These data belong to a study of T cells in Graves' hyperthyroidism and ophthalmopathy. Study at large: Prior to any treatment, at the point of initial diagnosis, peripheral blood was collected. Study observations and caveats: With a median lead of around 5.9 months before onset, the model predicted ophthalmopathy. Most thyroid clonotypes expanded above 0.001 appeared in blood too.

The authors obtained PBMCs from over 7.5 ml of fresh peripheral blood. The chain uses TRBV7-9 and TRBJ2-1, with D possibly being TRBD1 or TRBD2 (5 bases each). Sequenced: blood. The clonotype comes from a woman aged 40 to 50 with Graves' ophthalmopathy. CDR3 DNA sequence: TGTGCCAGCAGCTTAGCGGGTCCGGGACGGTCCTACAATGAGCAGTTCTTC. Residues: CASSLAGPGRSYNEQFF.